This TCR beta chain was documented in a study of radiotherapy plus CTLA-4 blockade in lung cancer. Study in general: Objective responses arose in approximately 17% of patients, and 31% experienced disease control. The study, taken as a whole, reports: Interferon-beta, together with early blood T cell clone dynamics, reportedly best predicted response.

Some clones are missing from TCRdb's copy, which holds only in-frame ones; the method was immunoSEQ multiplex PCR. The sample records about 48,000 clones, approximately 86% being singletons. Germline assignment: CDR1 GTSNPN and CDR2 SVGIG (reference sequence). The V gene lost 2 bases and the J gene lost 5 bases, with 9 bases spanning the gap. The CDR3 sequence is 13 residues long. Worth noting for this clone: Its antigen is not known.

The sequences come from peripheral blood, collected from a patient treated with radiotherapy plus ipilimumab. The chain is built from TRBV30 and TRBJ2-2; D perhaps matches TRBD2 (6 bases). The TCR originated in a human donor with non-small cell lung cancer that progressed on radiotherapy plus ipilimumab. Some clones in this sample may be carry-over from other donors' samples. The CDR3 DNA is TGTGCCTGGAGTCATGGGGGGACCGGGGAGCTGTTTTTT. Protein sequence: CAWSHGGTGELFF.